This TCR beta chain is from a study of cytomegalovirus exposure and HLA in healthy donors. General study points: HLA-A and HLA-B allele assignments for most subjects were reportedly predicted accurately using TCR beta sequences.

Vbeta (60) and Jbeta (13) primers were used in the PCR. Profiling relied on immunoSEQ multiplex PCR, and the TCRdb table lists in-frame clones only, not all of them. Of under 200,000 clones listed, about three quarters were seen once; the top ten hold roughly 2.6%. Regarding this clone: What it binds is unknown.

CDR3 length: 15 amino acids. V lost 4 bases, J lost 5 bases, and 11 bases stayed unmatched. CDR1 is SGDLS, CDR2 YYNGEE, per germline. This chain links TRBV9 with TRBJ2-5; 7 nucleotides agree with TRBD2. Sample: PBMCs. The TCR originated in a middle-aged woman in good health and CMV-seropositive. The CDR3 nucleotides read TGTGCCAGCAGCCTAGGACTAGGGGCCGTGGAGACCCAGTACTTC. Encoded protein: CASSLGLGAVETQYF.